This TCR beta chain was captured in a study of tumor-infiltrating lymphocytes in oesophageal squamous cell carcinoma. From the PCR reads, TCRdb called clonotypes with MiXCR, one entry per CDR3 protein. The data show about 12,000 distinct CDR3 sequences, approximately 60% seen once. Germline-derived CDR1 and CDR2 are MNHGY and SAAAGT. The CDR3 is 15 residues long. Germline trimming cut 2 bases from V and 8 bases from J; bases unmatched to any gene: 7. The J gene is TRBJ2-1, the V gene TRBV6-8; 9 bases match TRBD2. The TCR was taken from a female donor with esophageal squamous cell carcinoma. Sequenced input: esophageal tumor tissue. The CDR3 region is CASSYGNSGRDEQFF. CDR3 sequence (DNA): TGTGCCAGCAGTTACGGGAATAGCGGGAGAGATGAGCAGTTCTTC.